This TCR beta chain was identified during a study of blood T cell repertoires in COVID-19. At the level of the study: From the United States, Italy and Spain came samples of acute and convalescent COVID-19.

The CDR3 sequence is 16 residues long. In germline, CDR1 is MGHRA, CDR2 YSYEKL. The V end was cut by 1 base, the J end by 0 bases, with 11 bases between. In the source study's methods: The assay estimated nucleated cells by amplifying reference gene primers. Libraries were prepared by immunoSEQ multiplex PCR; TCRdb keeps only in-frame clonotypes and omits some of them. V and J calls and clone size are those listed in that table; D and trimming were worked out from the DNA. The table records around 290,000 clones, 65% to 90% of them present only once. The receptor comes from an older woman with COVID-19, enrolled during active disease. V usage is TRBV4-1 and J usage is TRBJ2-3; D is possibly TRBD1 (6 bases). Sequences were obtained from peripheral blood. CDR3: CASSQVWGPSTDTQYF. CDR3 bases: TGCGCCAGCAGCCAAGTATGGGGGCCCAGCACAGATACGCAGTATTTT.